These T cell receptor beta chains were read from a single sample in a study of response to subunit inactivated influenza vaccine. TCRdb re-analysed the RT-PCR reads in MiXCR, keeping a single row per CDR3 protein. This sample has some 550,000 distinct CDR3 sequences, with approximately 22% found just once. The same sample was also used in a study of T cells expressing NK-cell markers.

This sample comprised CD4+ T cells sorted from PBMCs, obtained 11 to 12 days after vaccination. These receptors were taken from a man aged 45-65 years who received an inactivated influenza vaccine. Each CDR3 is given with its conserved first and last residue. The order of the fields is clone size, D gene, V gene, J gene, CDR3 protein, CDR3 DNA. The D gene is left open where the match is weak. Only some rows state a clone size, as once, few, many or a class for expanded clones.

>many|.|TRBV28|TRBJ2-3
CASRYTDTQYF
TGTGCCTCCCGTTACACAGATACGCAGTATTTT
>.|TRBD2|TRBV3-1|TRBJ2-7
CASSQGSTGGPYEQYF
TGTGCCAGCAGCCAAGGGTCAACGGGAGGGCCCTACGAGCAGTACTTC
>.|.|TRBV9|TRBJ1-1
CASSVVGGMNTEAFF
TGTGCCAGCAGCGTAGTAGGAGGCATGAACACTGAAGCTTTCTTT
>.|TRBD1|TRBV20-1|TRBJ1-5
CSASGTVGQPQHF
TGCAGTGCTAGCGGGACAGTAGGTCAGCCCCAGCATTTT
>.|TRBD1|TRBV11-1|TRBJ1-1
CASSFQEITGGGMNTEAFF
TGTGCCAGCAGCTTCCAAGAGATTACAGGGGGGGGCATGAACACTGAAGCTTTCTTT
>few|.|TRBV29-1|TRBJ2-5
CSVLLQGKTQYF
TGCAGCGTTTTGCTACAGGGCAAGACCCAGTACTTC
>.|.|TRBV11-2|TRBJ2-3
CASSRPRQPQGGTDTQYF
TGTGCCAGCAGCCGCCCGCGCCAACCACAGGGTGGCACAGATACGCAGTATTTT
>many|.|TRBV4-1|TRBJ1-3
CASSQGVSSGNTIYF
TGCGCCAGCAGCCAAGGTGTTAGCTCTGGAAACACCATATATTTT
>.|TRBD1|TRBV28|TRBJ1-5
CASSFGQVFGQPQHF
TGTGCCAGCAGTTTCGGACAGGTTTTTGGCCAGCCCCAGCATTTT
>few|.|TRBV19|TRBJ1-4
CASSPGPRTTEKLFF
TGTGCCAGTAGTCCCGGACCCCGGACGACTGAAAAACTGTTTTTT
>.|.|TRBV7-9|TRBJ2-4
CASSLGTNLAKNIQYF
TGTGCCAGCAGCTTAGGGACGAATCTAGCCAAAAACATTCAGTACTTC
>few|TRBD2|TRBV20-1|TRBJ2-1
CSARVASGLSYNEQFF
TGCAGTGCTAGAGTGGCTAGCGGCCTCTCCTACAATGAGCAGTTCTTC
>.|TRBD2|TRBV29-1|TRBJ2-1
CSSPGLASRNEQFF
TGCAGCTCGCCGGGACTAGCAAGTCGCAATGAGCAGTTCTTC
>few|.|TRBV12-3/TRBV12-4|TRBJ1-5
CASSQRNQPQHF
TGTGCCAGCAGTCAACGTAATCAGCCCCAGCATTTT
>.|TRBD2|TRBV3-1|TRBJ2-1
CATKAGLSYNEQFF
TGTGCCACCAAAGCGGGACTCTCCTACAATGAGCAGTTCTTC
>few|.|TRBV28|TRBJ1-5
CASRPVGAGNQPQHF
TGTGCCAGCAGACCCGTAGGGGCAGGCAATCAGCCCCAGCATTTT
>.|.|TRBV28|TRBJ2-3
CASLDSVIYTDTQYF
TGTGCCAGCCTGGACAGCGTGATTTACACAGATACGCAGTATTTT
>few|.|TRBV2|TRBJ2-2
CASSEGSPGELFF
TGTGCCAGCAGTGAAGGTTCTCCCGGGGAGCTGTTTTTT
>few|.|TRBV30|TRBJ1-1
CAWSVLGNTEAFF
TGTGCCTGGAGTGTACTGGGTAACACTGAAGCTTTCTTT
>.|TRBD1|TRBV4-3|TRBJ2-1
CASSREPGQGDNEQFF
TGCGCCAGCAGCCGAGAACCGGGACAGGGAGACAATGAGCAGTTCTTC
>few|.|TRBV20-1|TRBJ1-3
CSARDPQGRGNTIYF
TGCAGTGCTAGAGACCCTCAGGGACGTGGAAACACCATATATTTT
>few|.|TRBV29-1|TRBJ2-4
CSVADLANIQYF
TGCAGCGTTGCGGACTTGGCAAACATTCAGTACTTC
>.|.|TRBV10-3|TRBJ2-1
CAIRRYNEQFF
TGTGCCATCAGAAGGTACAATGAGCAGTTCTTC
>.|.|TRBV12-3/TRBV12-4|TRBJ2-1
CASRGPIAPHNEQFF
TGTGCCAGCAGAGGGCCCATAGCGCCACACAATGAGCAGTTCTTC
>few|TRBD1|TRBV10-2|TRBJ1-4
CASSEGQALNEKLFF
TGCGCCAGCAGTGAGGGACAGGCCCTTAATGAAAAACTGTTTTTT
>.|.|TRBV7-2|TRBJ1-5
CASSLNPRGDQPQHF
TGTGCCAGCAGCTTAAACCCCAGAGGGGATCAGCCCCAGCATTTT
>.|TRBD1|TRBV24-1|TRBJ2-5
CATSDKKQGARETQYF
TGTGCCACCAGTGACAAAAAACAGGGGGCGCGAGAGACCCAGTACTTC
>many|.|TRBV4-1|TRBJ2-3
CASSQVVRGTDTQYF
TGCGCCAGCAGCCAAGTCGTTAGGGGCACAGATACGCAGTATTTT
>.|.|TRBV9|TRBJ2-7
CASSPGLAVRYEQYF
TGTGCCAGCAGCCCCGGCTTAGCGGTACGCTACGAGCAGTACTTC
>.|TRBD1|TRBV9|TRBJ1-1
CASSADLRGLRRNTEAFF
TGTGCCAGCAGCGCAGACCTCAGGGGGTTGAGGAGAAACACTGAAGCTTTCTTT
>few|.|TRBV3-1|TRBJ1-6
CASSQGTAVRNSPLHF
TGTGCCAGCAGCCAAGGCACGGCGGTCCGAAATTCACCCCTCCACTTT
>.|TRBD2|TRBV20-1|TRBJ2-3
CSVILAGARTDTQYF
TGCAGTGTTATACTAGCGGGAGCCCGCACAGATACGCAGTATTTT
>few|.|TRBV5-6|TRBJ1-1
CASSLVGGHSNTEAFF
TGTGCCAGCAGCTTGGTTGGGGGACACTCGAACACTGAAGCTTTCTTT
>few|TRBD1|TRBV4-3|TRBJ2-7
CASSQDPGQGTGEQYF
TGCGCCAGCAGCCAAGACCCGGGACAGGGTACAGGAGAGCAGTACTTC
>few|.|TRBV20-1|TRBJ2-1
CSASGLAEQFF
TGCAGTGCTAGCGGGTTGGCTGAGCAGTTCTTC
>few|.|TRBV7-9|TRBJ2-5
CASISGGRETQYF
TGTGCCAGCATCTCCGGTGGGAGGGAGACCCAGTACTTC
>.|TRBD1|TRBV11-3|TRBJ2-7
CASSFTGQGTSEQYF
TGTGCCAGCAGCTTTACGGGACAGGGGACCTCCGAGCAGTACTTC
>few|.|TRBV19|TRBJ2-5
CASSIASRSEETQYF
TGTGCCAGTAGTATAGCGTCTAGATCGGAAGAGACCCAGTACTTC
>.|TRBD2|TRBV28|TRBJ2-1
CASTSWRGTHYNEQFF
TGTGCCAGCACCTCCTGGCGGGGGACCCACTACAATGAGCAGTTCTTC
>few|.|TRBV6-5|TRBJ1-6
CASSFDRSNSPLHF
TGTGCCAGCAGTTTCGACAGGAGCAATTCACCCCTCCACTTT
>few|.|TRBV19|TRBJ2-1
CASSKQGNSYNEQFF
TGTGCCAGTAGTAAACAGGGAAATTCCTACAATGAGCAGTTCTTC
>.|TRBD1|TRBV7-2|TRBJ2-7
CASGGQGVLLSEQYF
TGTGCCAGCGGCGGACAGGGGGTCCTTCTCTCCGAGCAGTACTTC
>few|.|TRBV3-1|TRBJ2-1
CASSQDSRIINEQFF
TGTGCCAGCAGCCAGGACAGCCGGATTATCAATGAGCAGTTCTTC
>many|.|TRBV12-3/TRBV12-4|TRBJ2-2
CASYSYTGELFF
TGTGCCAGTTACAGTTACACCGGGGAGCTGTTTTTT
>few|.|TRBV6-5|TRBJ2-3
CASSYSSRGGTDTQYF
TGTGCCAGCAGTTACTCGAGTCGGGGAGGCACAGATACGCAGTATTTT
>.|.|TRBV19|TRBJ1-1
CASRPGTANTEAFF
TGTGCCAGCCGTCCCGGGACGGCGAACACTGAAGCTTTCTTT
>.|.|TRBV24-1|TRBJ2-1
CATSDLDEQFF
TGCGCCACCAGTGATTTGGATGAGCAGTTCTTC
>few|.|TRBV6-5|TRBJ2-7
CASGSSYEQYF
TGTGCCAGCGGATCCTCCTACGAGCAGTACTTC
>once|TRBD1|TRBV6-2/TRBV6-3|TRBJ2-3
CASSYAGTGRVETQYF
TGTGCCAGCAGTTACGCCGGGACAGGGAGAGTAGAGACGCAGTATTTT
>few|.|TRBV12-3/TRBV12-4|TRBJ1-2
CASSLGTGRYGYTF
TGTGCCAGCAGTTTAGGCACGGGGAGATATGGCTACACCTTC
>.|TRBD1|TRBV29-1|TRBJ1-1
CSVERGRGTEAFF
TGCAGCGTTGAAAGGGGGCGAGGTACTGAAGCTTTCTTT